This section outlines one TCR beta chain sequence together with its context. Its antigen is undetermined. This entry belongs to a study of PD-1 blockade in classical Hodgkin lymphoma. General observations from the study: Diversity in CD4+ TCRs, unlike that measured in CD8+ TCRs, had risen significantly by C4D1. For complete responders, baseline diversity was comparable to that of newly diagnosed patients. A reduction in baseline TCR diversity was reportedly seen in newly diagnosed patients relative to healthy donors.

The protocol was immunoSEQ multiplex PCR, while the TCRdb copy is restricted to in-frame clones and leaves out a portion. Here the sample spans about 13,000 clones, roughly three quarters being singletons. Patients all relapsed after autologous stem cell transplantation, and there was variation in brentuximab vedotin exposure. PBMCs were thawed, and CD8+ T cells were then isolated from them by magnetic negative selection. Per the germline V gene, CDR1 is LNHDA and CDR2 is SQIVND (reference sequence). The CDR3 length is 15 residues. After removal of 5 bases from V and 2 bases from J, the junction contained 4 bases not matched to a gene.

The TCR comes from a human donor with classical Hodgkin lymphoma. Sequenced here: CD8+ T cells from blood, sampled at baseline. The chain has TRBV19 and TRBJ2-7, with 12 bases identical to TRBD2. CDR3 sequence: CASSWTSGTTYEQYF. CDR3 nucleotide sequence: TGTGCCAGTAGTTGGACTAGCGGGACGACCTACGAGCAGTACTTC.